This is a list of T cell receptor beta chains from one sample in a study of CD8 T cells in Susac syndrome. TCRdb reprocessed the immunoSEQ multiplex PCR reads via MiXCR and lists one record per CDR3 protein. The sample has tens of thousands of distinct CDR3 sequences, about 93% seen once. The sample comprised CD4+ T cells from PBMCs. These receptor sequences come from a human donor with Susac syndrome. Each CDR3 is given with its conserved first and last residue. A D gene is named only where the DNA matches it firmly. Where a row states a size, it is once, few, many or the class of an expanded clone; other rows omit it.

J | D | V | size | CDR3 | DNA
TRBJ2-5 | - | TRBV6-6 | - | CASKVAEETQYF | TGTGCCAGCAAGGTGGCAGAGGAGACCCAGTACTTC
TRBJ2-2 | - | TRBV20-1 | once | CSAHKGNTGELFF | TGCAGTGCCCACAAGGGGAACACCGGGGAGCTGTTTTTT
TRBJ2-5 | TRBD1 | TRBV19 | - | CASSGGQGSQETQYF | TGTGCCAGTAGTGGAGGACAGGGGTCACAAGAGACCCAGTACTTC
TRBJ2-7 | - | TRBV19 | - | CASRQGGTYEQYF | TGTGCCAGTAGGCAGGGGGGAACCTACGAGCAGTACTTC
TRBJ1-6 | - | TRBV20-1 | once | CSARSSPEDPLHF | TGCAGTGCTAGGAGCTCCCCCGAAGATCCCCTCCACTTT
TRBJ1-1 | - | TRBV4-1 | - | CASSQVSSAGNTEAFF | TGCGCCAGCAGCCAAGTTAGTTCCGCAGGTAACACTGAAGCTTTCTTT
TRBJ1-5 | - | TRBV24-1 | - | CATSDFNTGSPQHF | TGTGCCACCAGTGATTTCAATACCGGCTCGCCCCAGCATTTT
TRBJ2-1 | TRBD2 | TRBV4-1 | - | CASSQDRTSVHNEQFF | TGCGCCAGCAGCCAAGATCGGACTAGCGTACACAATGAGCAGTTCTTC
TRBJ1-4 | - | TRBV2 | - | CASILREKLFF | TGTGCCAGCATCTTGCGGGAAAAACTGTTTTTT
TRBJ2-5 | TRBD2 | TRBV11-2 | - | CASRRLAETQYF | TGTGCCAGCAGGAGACTAGCGGAGACCCAGTACTTC
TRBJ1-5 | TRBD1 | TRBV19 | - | CASSSEGGYQPQHF | TGTGCCAGTAGTAGCGAAGGGGGCTATCAGCCCCAGCATTTT
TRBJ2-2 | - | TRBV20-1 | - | CSATARNGELFF | TGCAGTGCGACTGCCCGAAACGGGGAGCTGTTTTTT
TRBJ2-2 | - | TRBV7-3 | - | CASSRGGPGPGELFF | TGTGCCAGCAGCCGGGGAGGCCCAGGGCCCGGGGAGCTGTTTTTT
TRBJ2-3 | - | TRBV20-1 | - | CSAPFHGTDTQYF | TGCAGTGCCCCCTTTCATGGCACAGATACGCAGTATTTT
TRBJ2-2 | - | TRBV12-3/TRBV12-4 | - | CASFLATGELFF | TGTGCCAGCTTCCTTGCCACCGGGGAGCTGTTTTTT
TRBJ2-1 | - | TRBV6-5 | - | CASSPLRALNEQFF | TGTGCCAGCAGCCCCCTGAGGGCCCTGAATGAGCAGTTCTTC